Listed below are T cell receptor beta chains from one sample, sequenced in a study of patients and donors after allogeneic stem cell transplantation. TCRdb passed the RT-PCR reads through MiXCR, listing each CDR3 protein once. The sample has 150,000 to 200,000 distinct CDR3 sequences, approximately 22% seen once. The specimen sequenced was blood, either unsorted or a sorted T cell fraction (not recorded which). These receptors all come from a human donor who was either an allogeneic HSCT recipient or a stem cell or donor lymphocyte infusion donor (not recorded which). It is not recorded whose cells these are; they may come from a transplant donor. CDR3s include the opening cysteine and the closing phenylalanine or tryptophan. A D gene is named only where the DNA matches it firmly. Expanded clones are given a class, and other clones once, few, many or no size at all.

v_call	d_call	cdr3_length	clone_size	j_call	cdr3_nt	cdr3_aa
TRBV21-1	.	16	.	TRBJ1-6	TGTGCCAGCAGCAAAGAGGCAGGGCGGGAGGCTTCACCCCTCCACTTT	CASSKEAGREASPLHF
TRBV10-3	.	9	few	TRBJ2-5	TGTGCCGTAGGAGAGACCCAGTACTTC	CAVGETQYF
TRBV12-3/TRBV12-4	.	12	few	TRBJ1-2	TGTGCCAGCACTTCAGGGATCGATGGCTACACCTTC	CASTSGIDGYTF
TRBV5-5	.	15	.	TRBJ2-1	TGTGCCAGCAGCCTACAAGGGAGTAGTTTGGATGAGCAGTTCTTC	CASSLQGSSLDEQFF
TRBV6-6	.	14	.	TRBJ2-1	TGTGCCAGCAGCGTCCCCTTGGGTGGCGATGAGCAGTTCTTC	CASSVPLGGDEQFF
TRBV6-5	.	15	few	TRBJ1-3	TGTGCCAGCAGTTACTCATTTTTCTCTGGAAACACCATATATTTT	CASSYSFFSGNTIYF
TRBV10-3	.	12	.	TRBJ2-1	TGTGCCATCAGTGAGTCGCACAATGAGCAGTTCTTC	CAISESHNEQFF
TRBV5-5	TRBD1	15	.	TRBJ2-2	TGTGCCAGCAGCTTCGGACAGGGGCGGGGCGGGGAGCTGTTTTTT	CASSFGQGRGGELFF
TRBV5-4	.	14	many	TRBJ1-2	TGTGCCAGCAGCTTGGGACACAGGAACTATGGCTACACCTTC	CASSLGHRNYGYTF
TRBV30	TRBD1	14	.	TRBJ1-4	TGTGCCTGGAGTGTGGGACAGGGGCTTGAAAAACTGTTTTTT	CAWSVGQGLEKLFF
TRBV4-3	TRBD1	19	few	TRBJ1-1	TGCGCCAGCAGCCAAGAAACAGGGGGAATCGACCCACCCAGAACTGAAGCTTTCTTT	CASSQETGGIDPPRTEAFF
TRBV20-1	.	11	.	TRBJ2-3	TGCAGTGCTACCCAAGGAGATACGCAGTATTTT	CSATQGDTQYF
TRBV18	TRBD1	13	many	TRBJ1-2	TGTGCCAGCTCAATGGACAGGGTCTATGGCTACACCTTC	CASSMDRVYGYTF
TRBV5-6	TRBD1	15	once	TRBJ1-2	TGTGCCAGCAGCCCCCTGGGTACAGGGGGCTATGGCTACACCTTC	CASSPLGTGGYGYTF
TRBV12-3/TRBV12-4	.	14	.	TRBJ2-2	TGTGCCAGCAGTCCAGGGACACCCGCCCGGGAGCTGTTTTTT	CASSPGTPARELFF
TRBV25-1	.	15	.	TRBJ1-2	TGTGCCAGCAGTGAATTAGTAGCTGGGATTCGAGGCTACACCTTC	CASSELVAGIRGYTF
TRBV12-3/TRBV12-4	.	13	.	TRBJ1-1	TGTGCCAGCAGTGGGACGGGGTGGACTGAAGCTTTCTTT	CASSGTGWTEAFF
TRBV24-1	.	18	few	TRBJ1-5	TGTGCCACCAGTGATAATTTTGGTGACCAGATGGGCAATCAGCCCCAGCATTTT	CATSDNFGDQMGNQPQHF
TRBV12-3/TRBV12-4	TRBD1	14	few	TRBJ1-4	TGTGCCAGCAGTTTAGGGACAGGGGGTGAAAAACTGTTTTTT	CASSLGTGGEKLFF
TRBV6-5	.	15	.	TRBJ2-6	TGTGCCAGCACTGCGGCCAGCTCTGGGGCCAACGTCCTGACTTTC	CASTAASSGANVLTF
TRBV2	.	13	.	TRBJ2-5	TGTGCCAGCGGAGACTCTATCGTCGGGGCCCAGTACTTC	CASGDSIVGAQYF
TRBV7-9	.	14	few	TRBJ1-2	TGTGCCAGCAGCTTAGCGCCGGTCCGCTATGGCTACACCTTC	CASSLAPVRYGYTF
TRBV5-8	.	13	.	TRBJ1-5	TGTGCCAGCACCCCACTGGGTTCGGGGTTAGTGCATTTT	CASTPLGSGLVHF
TRBV7-2	TRBD2	15	.	TRBJ2-5	TGTGCCAGCAGCAGGGTTAGCGCGGGGGGAGAGACCCAGTACTTC	CASSRVSAGGETQYF
TRBV24-1	.	15	.	TRBJ2-2	TGTGCCACCAGTCTCCAGGGCACTCCCACCGGGGAGCTGTTTTTT	CATSLQGTPTGELFF
TRBV6-2/TRBV6-3	.	14	.	TRBJ2-1	TGTGCCAGCAGCCGCAGCGTCAGTTACAATGAGCAGTTCTTC	CASSRSVSYNEQFF
TRBV7-6	TRBD2	15	.	TRBJ2-5	TGTGCCAGCAGCTCGTGGACTAGCGGGAAAGAGACCCAGTACTTC	CASSSWTSGKETQYF
TRBV5-1	TRBD1	15	many	TRBJ1-1	TGCGCCAGCAGCCCCCCTAAACAGGGGCCCACTGAAGCTTTCTTT	CASSPPKQGPTEAFF
TRBV5-1	.	15	many	TRBJ1-3	TGCGCCAGCACGCCGCGGGGGGATTCTGGAAACACCATATATTTT	CASTPRGDSGNTIYF